A selection of T cell receptor beta chains follows, all from one sample in a study of blood T cell repertoires in COVID-19. Repertoires were generated with immunoSEQ multiplex PCR, while TCRdb's copy carries only in-frame clones and drops some. The repertoire holds 140,000 to 150,000 clones, with about 83% as singletons. Sequenced: PBMCs or T cells enriched from blood (not recorded which). Receptor source: a woman between 45 and 60 years old who had been exposed to COVID-19. CDR3s include the opening cysteine and the closing phenylalanine or tryptophan. D genes are given only for firm matches. The listing skips clone size in some rows; elsewhere it reads once, few, many or a size class.

J gene: TRBJ1-2; clone size: few; D gene: TRBD1; V gene: TRBV27; CDR3 DNA: TGTGCCAGCAGTTATGCCGGACAGGGGTTAGGAGGGGTCGGCTACACCTTC; CDR3 protein: CASSYAGQGLGGVGYTF
J gene: TRBJ2-7; clone size: .; D gene: TRBD1; V gene: TRBV10-1; CDR3 DNA: TGCGCCAGCAGCGGGGGACAGGGGACCTACGAGCAGTACTTC; CDR3 protein: CASSGGQGTYEQYF
J gene: TRBJ2-5; clone size: .; D gene: TRBD2; V gene: TRBV11-3; CDR3 DNA: TGTGCCAGCAGCTTAGTCCTAGCGGGGGGACAAGAGACCCAGTACTTC; CDR3 protein: CASSLVLAGGQETQYF
J gene: TRBJ2-2; clone size: .; D gene: .; V gene: TRBV5-6; CDR3 DNA: TGTGCCAGCAGCTGGTACAGGGTGGGGAACACCGGGGAGCTGTTTTTT; CDR3 protein: CASSWYRVGNTGELFF
J gene: TRBJ2-1; clone size: .; D gene: .; V gene: TRBV24-1; CDR3 DNA: TGTGCCACCAGTGATTTTTTCGGGGGGCGGCAGTTCTTC; CDR3 protein: CATSDFFGGRQFF
J gene: TRBJ1-1; clone size: .; D gene: .; V gene: TRBV29-1; CDR3 DNA: TGCAGCGTTTTAGCGCCGAACACTGAAGCTTTCTTT; CDR3 protein: CSVLAPNTEAFF
J gene: TRBJ1-4; clone size: .; D gene: .; V gene: TRBV5-6; CDR3 DNA: TGTGCCAGCAGCTGGGATGGGGGCCCAGGGGATGAAAAACTGTTTTTT; CDR3 protein: CASSWDGGPGDEKLFF
J gene: TRBJ1-2; clone size: .; D gene: TRBD1; V gene: TRBV10-3; CDR3 DNA: TGTGCCATCAGTCCGGGACAGGGGTTCGATGGCTACACCTTC; CDR3 protein: CAISPGQGFDGYTF
J gene: TRBJ1-4; clone size: .; D gene: TRBD1; V gene: TRBV2; CDR3 DNA: TGTGCCAGCAGTGGGGACAGTAATGAAAAACTGTTTTTT; CDR3 protein: CASSGDSNEKLFF
J gene: TRBJ2-3; clone size: .; D gene: .; V gene: TRBV7-2; CDR3 DNA: TGTGCCAGCAGCCCCATGGCTGGGCGCCCCACAGATACGCAGTATTTT; CDR3 protein: CASSPMAGRPTDTQYF
J gene: TRBJ2-1; clone size: .; D gene: TRBD2; V gene: TRBV27; CDR3 DNA: TGTGCCAGCAGTGGGGGGACTAGTTACAATGAGCAGTTCTTC; CDR3 protein: CASSGGTSYNEQFF
J gene: TRBJ2-6; clone size: .; D gene: TRBD1; V gene: TRBV29-1; CDR3 DNA: TGCAGCGTGACAGGGGAAATCTCTGGGGCCAACGTCCTGACTTTC; CDR3 protein: CSVTGEISGANVLTF
J gene: TRBJ2-2; clone size: many; D gene: .; V gene: TRBV19; CDR3 DNA: TGTGCCAGTAGTACCACCGTGGGCCCTGGCCCCGTCGGGGAGCTGTTTTTT; CDR3 protein: CASSTTVGPGPVGELFF
J gene: TRBJ1-4; clone size: .; D gene: .; V gene: TRBV28; CDR3 DNA: TGTGCCAGCGGCCCGAATCGGAGCGGGGGAAATGAGCTGTTTTTT; CDR3 protein: CASGPNRSGGNELFF
J gene: TRBJ2-7; clone size: .; D gene: .; V gene: TRBV6-5; CDR3 DNA: TGTGCCAGCAGTTACTCGCCGGGAAGGGACTACGAGCAGTACTTC; CDR3 protein: CASSYSPGRDYEQYF
J gene: TRBJ1-1; clone size: .; D gene: .; V gene: TRBV7-8; CDR3 DNA: TGTGCCAGCAGCTCCCTAGGGGCAGGGAACACTGAAGCTTTCTTT; CDR3 protein: CASSSLGAGNTEAFF
J gene: TRBJ1-1; clone size: few; D gene: .; V gene: TRBV10-2; CDR3 DNA: TGCGCCAGCAGCTCTTTAGCGGGGAACACTGAAGCTTTCTTT; CDR3 protein: CASSSLAGNTEAFF
J gene: TRBJ1-4; clone size: once; D gene: .; V gene: TRBV5-1; CDR3 DNA: TGCGCCAGCAGCTCGGGGAGGTATGAAAAACTGTTTTTT; CDR3 protein: CASSSGRYEKLFF
J gene: TRBJ2-3; clone size: once; D gene: TRBD2; V gene: TRBV5-4; CDR3 DNA: TGTGCCAGCAGCCGGACTAGCGGGAGCGAAGATACGCAGTATTTT; CDR3 protein: CASSRTSGSEDTQYF
J gene: TRBJ1-2; clone size: few; D gene: .; V gene: TRBV29-1; CDR3 DNA: TGCAGCGTTGAAGGGTCATTGGGAGCGTTCTATGGCTACACCTTC; CDR3 protein: CSVEGSLGAFYGYTF
J gene: TRBJ1-2; clone size: .; D gene: .; V gene: TRBV12-5; CDR3 DNA: TGTGCTAGTGGTTTGGAGGGGCATAACTATGGCTACACCTTC; CDR3 protein: CASGLEGHNYGYTF
J gene: TRBJ2-5; clone size: few; D gene: TRBD2; V gene: TRBV5-1; CDR3 DNA: TGCGCCAGCAGCAGGCGACTAGCGGGGGGGCCAGGAGAGACCCAGTACTTC; CDR3 protein: CASSRRLAGGPGETQYF
J gene: TRBJ1-3; clone size: .; D gene: TRBD1; V gene: TRBV3-1/TRBV3-2; CDR3 DNA: TGTGCCAGCAGCCTCGGGACAGGGGGGAACACCATATATTTT; CDR3 protein: CASSLGTGGNTIYF
J gene: TRBJ1-1; clone size: .; D gene: TRBD1; V gene: TRBV11-2; CDR3 DNA: TGTGCCAGCCACAAACCAGGGACAGGGTTCACTGAAGCTTTCTTT; CDR3 protein: CASHKPGTGFTEAFF
J gene: TRBJ1-5; clone size: once; D gene: TRBD1; V gene: TRBV6-5; CDR3 DNA: TGTGCCAGCAGTTACTCAGGGGACAGGGCTTTTCCCCAGCATTTT; CDR3 protein: CASSYSGDRAFPQHF
J gene: TRBJ2-1; clone size: .; D gene: TRBD1; V gene: TRBV10-1; CDR3 DNA: TGCGCCAGCAGTGTGGACAGGGGGTCCTACAATGAGCAGTTCTTC; CDR3 protein: CASSVDRGSYNEQFF
J gene: TRBJ2-1; clone size: .; D gene: .; V gene: TRBV7-2; CDR3 DNA: TGTGCCAGCAGCTTAACGGGGGAGCGGGCGTTCTTC; CDR3 protein: CASSLTGERAFF
J gene: TRBJ2-7; clone size: .; D gene: TRBD2; V gene: TRBV6-2/TRBV6-3; CDR3 DNA: TGTGCCAGCAGCTCCCTTATGTTAGCGGGAGGATACGAGCAGTACTTC; CDR3 protein: CASSSLMLAGGYEQYF
J gene: TRBJ2-2; clone size: .; D gene: .; V gene: TRBV12-3/TRBV12-4; CDR3 DNA: TGTGCCAGCAGTCACACCAGGGCCGGGGAGCTGTTTTTT; CDR3 protein: CASSHTRAGELFF